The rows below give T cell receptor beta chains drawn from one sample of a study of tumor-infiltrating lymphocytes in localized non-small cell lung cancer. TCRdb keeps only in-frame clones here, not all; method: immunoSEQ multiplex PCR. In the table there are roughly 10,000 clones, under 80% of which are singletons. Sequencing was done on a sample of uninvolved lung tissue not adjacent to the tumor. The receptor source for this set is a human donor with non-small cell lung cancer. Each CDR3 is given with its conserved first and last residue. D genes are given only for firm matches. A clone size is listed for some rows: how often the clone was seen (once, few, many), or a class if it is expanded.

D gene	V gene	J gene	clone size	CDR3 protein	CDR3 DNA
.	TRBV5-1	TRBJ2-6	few	CASSLMRDRANVLTF	TGCGCCAGCAGCTTGATGAGGGATCGGGCCAACGTCCTGACTTTC
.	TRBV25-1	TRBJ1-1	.	CASSVGNTEAFF	TGTGCCAGCAGTGTTGGGAACACTGAAGCTTTCTTT
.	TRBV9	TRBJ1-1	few	CASSVGPGATEAFF	TGTGCCAGCAGCGTAGGACCCGGAGCCACTGAAGCTTTCTTT
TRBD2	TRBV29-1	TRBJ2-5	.	CSVESGGRVATQYF	TGCAGCGTTGAGAGCGGGGGCAGGGTCGCGACCCAGTACTTC
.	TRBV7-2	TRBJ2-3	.	CASSTVGRADTQYF	TGTGCCAGCAGCACCGTCGGGAGAGCGGATACGCAGTATTTT
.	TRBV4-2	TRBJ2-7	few	CASSPQGNHEQYF	TGTGCCAGCAGCCCACAGGGAAACCACGAGCAGTACTTC
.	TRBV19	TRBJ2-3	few	CASSQGFGGTDTQYF	TGTGCCAGTAGTCAGGGGTTTGGGGGCACAGATACGCAGTATTTT
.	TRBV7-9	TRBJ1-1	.	CASSWTQGAAFF	TGTGCCAGCAGTTGGACGCAAGGGGCAGCTTTCTTT
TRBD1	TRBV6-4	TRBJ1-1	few	CASSTNDRDFPFF	TGTGCCAGCAGTACCAATGACAGGGACTTCCCTTTCTTT
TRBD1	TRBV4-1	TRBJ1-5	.	CASSQAPIGTEDQPQHF	TGCGCCAGCAGCCAAGCACCCATCGGGACAGAGGATCAGCCCCAGCATTTT
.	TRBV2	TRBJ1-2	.	CASSVIGVRTPYGYTF	TGTGCCAGCAGTGTAATAGGGGTCCGGACCCCATATGGCTACACCTTC
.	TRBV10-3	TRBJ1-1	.	CAITTGTDTEAFF	TGTGCCATCACCACAGGGACCGACACTGAAGCTTTCTTT
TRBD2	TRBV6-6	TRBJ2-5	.	CASNPSGGTWTQYF	TGTGCCAGCAACCCTAGCGGGGGGACATGGACCCAGTACTTC
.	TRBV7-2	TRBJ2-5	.	CASSLPGSFQETQYF	TGTGCCAGCAGCTTACCGGGGTCGTTCCAAGAGACCCAGTACTTC
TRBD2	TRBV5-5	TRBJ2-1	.	CASSLGIAGGSYNEQFF	TGTGCCAGCAGCTTGGGTATAGCGGGGGGCTCGTACAATGAGCAGTTCTTC
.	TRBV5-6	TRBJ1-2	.	CASSTSHGGYTF	TGTGCCAGCAGCACTTCACACGGTGGCTACACCTTC
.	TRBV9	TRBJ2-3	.	CASSVASRRTDTQYF	TGTGCCAGCAGCGTTGCTAGCAGACGCACAGATACGCAGTATTTT
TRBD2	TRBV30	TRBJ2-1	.	CAWSWASGLYNEQFF	TGTGCCTGGAGTTGGGCTAGCGGGCTATACAATGAGCAGTTCTTC